This T cell receptor beta chain derives from a study of CXCR3-negative and CXCR3-positive naive CD8 T cells. Study-wide results and limits: CXCR3-expressing naive cells carried TRB CDR3s more hydrophobic than those of CXCR3-negative naive cells. For the naive subsets, surface CD5 was similar, and TCR strength was inferred from TRB CDR3 properties. Both naive subsets, CXCR3-negative and CXCR3-positive, displayed similar TRBV-TRBJ usage, unlike memory cells.

The CDR3 has 15 residues. Germline loops: CDR1 SQVTM, CDR2 ANQGSEA. Subsets of CD8+ T cells were each sorted in triplicate at approximately 270,000 cells apiece. With UMI labels, 5' RACE was used to prepare the TRB cDNA libraries. TCRdb derives one entry per CDR3 protein from the 5' RACE reads, leaving out DNA. The sample table includes about 150,000 distinct CDR3 sequences. Turning to this clonotype: Its antigen is currently unknown.

The origin of this receptor is a human donor in good health. Some clones in this sample may be carry-over from other donors' samples. The specimen sequenced was naive CXCR3+ CD8+ T cells from blood. Subset of the sample: CD45RO-CCR7+CD27+CD95- naive CD8+ T cells expressing CXCR3 (TNR3+). The chain recombines TRBV29-1 with TRBJ2-2; TCRdb designates TRBD1, a call that cannot be tested without DNA. The CDR3 protein is CSVEGGTTNTGELFF.